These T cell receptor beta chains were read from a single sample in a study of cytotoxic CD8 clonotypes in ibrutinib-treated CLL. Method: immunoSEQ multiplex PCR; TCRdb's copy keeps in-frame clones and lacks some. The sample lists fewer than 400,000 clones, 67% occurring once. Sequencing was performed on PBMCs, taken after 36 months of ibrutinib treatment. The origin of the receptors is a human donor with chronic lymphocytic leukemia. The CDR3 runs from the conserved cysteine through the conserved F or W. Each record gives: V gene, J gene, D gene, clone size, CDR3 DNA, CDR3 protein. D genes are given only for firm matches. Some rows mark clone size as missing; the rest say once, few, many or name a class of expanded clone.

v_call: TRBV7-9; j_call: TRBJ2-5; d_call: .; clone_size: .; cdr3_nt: TGTGCCAGCAGCCCGACAAGGACAGAGACCCAGTACTTC; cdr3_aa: CASSPTRTETQYF
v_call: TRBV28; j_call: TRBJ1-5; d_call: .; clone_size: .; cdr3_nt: TGTGCCAGCAGTTTAAGACGGGGGGGCGTCAGACGGTGGAGTCAGCCCCAGCATTTT; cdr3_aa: CASSLRRGGVRRWSQPQHF
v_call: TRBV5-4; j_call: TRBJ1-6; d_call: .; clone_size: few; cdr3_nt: TGTGCCAGCAGCTTGATGGGGGCCGCCTATAATTCACCCCTCCACTTT; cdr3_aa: CASSLMGAAYNSPLHF
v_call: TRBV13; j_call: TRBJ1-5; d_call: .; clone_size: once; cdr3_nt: TGTGCCAGCAGCTTAGGCCGCGGAAATAGCAATCAGCCCCAGCATTTT; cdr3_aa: CASSLGRGNSNQPQHF
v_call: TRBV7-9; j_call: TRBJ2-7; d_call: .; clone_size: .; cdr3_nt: TGTGCCAGCAGTCCCCTCGGAGTAGACGAGCAGTACTTC; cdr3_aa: CASSPLGVDEQYF
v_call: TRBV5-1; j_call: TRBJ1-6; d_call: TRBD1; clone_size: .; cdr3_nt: TGCGCCAGCAGCTTGGGGGACAGAGACTATAATTCACCCCTCCACTTT; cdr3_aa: CASSLGDRDYNSPLHF
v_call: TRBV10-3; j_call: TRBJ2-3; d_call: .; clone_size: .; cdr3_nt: TGTGCCATCAGTGAGCCGCAAGGGGCAGATACGCAGTATTTT; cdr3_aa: CAISEPQGADTQYF
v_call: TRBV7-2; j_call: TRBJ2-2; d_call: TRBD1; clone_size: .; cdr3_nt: TGTGCCAGCAGCTTAGGAGGGGGCGTGTTTAACACCGGGGAGCTGTTTTTT; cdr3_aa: CASSLGGGVFNTGELFF
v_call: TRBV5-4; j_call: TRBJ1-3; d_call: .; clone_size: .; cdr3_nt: TGTGCCAGCAGCTTGACAGGGCGGCGGAACACCATATATTTT; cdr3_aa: CASSLTGRRNTIYF
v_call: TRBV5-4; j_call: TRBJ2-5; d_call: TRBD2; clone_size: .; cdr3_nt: TGTGCCAGCAGCTTGCCTAGCGGAGACTCTAAAGAGACCCAGTACTTC; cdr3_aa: CASSLPSGDSKETQYF